A single sample gave rise to the 17 T cell receptor beta chains below, sequenced in a study of T cell responses to AZD1222 COVID-19 vaccine. The protocol was immunoSEQ multiplex PCR, while the TCRdb copy is restricted to in-frame clones and leaves out a portion. The profile shows 180,000 or so clones, approximately 90% of them singletons. The sequencing here drew on peripheral blood, taken 28 days after the second AZD1222 dose. The receptors stem from an adult who received the AZD1222 COVID-19 vaccine.

The V call is TRBV27, the J call TRBJ1-5; D unresolved. In germline, CDR1 is MNHEY, CDR2 SMNVEV (reference sequence). V lost 4 bases, J lost 5 bases, and 9 bases lay in between. This CDR3 spans 13 amino acids. The CDR3 loop reads CASSWAQYQPQHF. The CDR3 region has the DNA TGTGCCAGCAGTTGGGCACAGTATCAGCCCCAGCATTTT.

The chain joins TRBV2 to TRBJ2-2; 11 positions agree with TRBD2. V lost 6 bases to trimming and J lost 5 bases; unmatched junction nucleotides: 17. Germline V gene sequence: CDR1 SNHLY, CDR2 FYNNEI. The length of the CDR3 is 19 residues. CDR3 loop: CASSGRGLAGRARTGELFF. As DNA, the CDR3 is TGTGCCAGCAGCGGACGTGGACTAGCGGGCCGGGCTCGGACCGGGGAGCTGTTTTTT. Full variable domain (rest looked up from reference TRBV2 and TRBJ2-2): EPEVTQTPSHQVTQMGQEVILRCVPISNHLYFYWYRQILGQKVEFLVSFYNNEISEKSEIFDDQFSVERPDGSNFTLKIRSTKLEDSAMYFCASSGRGLAGRARTGELFFGEGSRLTVL.

This chain uses TRBV7-2 with TRBJ1-1, with D perhaps TRBD1 (6 bases). The CDR3 sequence is 15 residues long. The V end lost 2 bases, the J end lost 3 bases, and 13 bases lay between the germline ends. Looked up from germline, CDR1 is SGHTA and CDR2 is FQGNSA. Written as DNA, the CDR3 is TGTGCCAGCAGCTTAACCGGGGGCGGTGACACTGAAGCTTTCTTT. Protein product: CASSLTGGGDTEAFF. Complete variable domain (other parts from reference TRBV7-2 and TRBJ1-1): GAGVSQSPSNKVTEKGKDVELRCDPISGHTALYWYRQSLGQGLEFLIYFQGNSAPDKSGLPSDRFSAERTGGSVSTLTIQRTQQEDSAVYLCASSLTGGGDTEAFFGQGTRLTVV.

The chain employs TRBV5-1 and TRBJ1-2; D not resolved. The V gene lost 3 bases and the J gene lost 4 bases, with 10 bases spanning the gap. The CDR3 has 13 residues. From germline, CDR1 is SGHRS and CDR2 YFSETQ. For the CDR3, the DNA is TGCGCCAGCAGCTCTGACCGTAGCTATGGCTACACCTTC. This translates into CASSSDRSYGYTF.

This rearrangement joins TRBV6-5 to TRBJ1-6; 7 bases agree with TRBD1. The CDR3 sequence is 16 residues long. Trimming took 0 bases from V and 7 from J; bases not matched to a gene: 6. CDR1 and CDR2 (germline): MNHEY, SVGAGI. CDR3 in DNA: TGTGCCAGCAGTTACTCACGACAGGGAGGGAATTCACCCCTCCACTTT. Residues: CASSYSRQGGNSPLHF.

The rearrangement links TRBV10-3 to TRBJ2-3; no clear D gene. V lost 3 bases and J 0 bases, leaving 7 bases between the germline ends. Germline V gives CDR1 ENHRY, CDR2 SYGVKD. The CDR3 is 14 residues long. CDR3 region: CAISDLQSTDTQYF. The CDR3 coding sequence is TGTGCCATCAGTGATCTCCAGAGCACAGATACGCAGTATTTT.

The gene calls are TRBV4-1 and TRBJ1-4, with 9 bases identical to TRBD1. CDR1 is MGHRA, CDR2 YSYEKL, per germline. This CDR3 is 15 amino acids long. V trimming: 2 bases; J trimming: 7 bases; junction bases outside the gene matches: 5. CDR3 nucleotide sequence: TGCGCCAGCAGCCAACCGGGACAGGGAGTTGAAAAACTGTTTTTT. Its translation is CASSQPGQGVEKLFF.

The chain joins TRBV5-1 to TRBJ1-6; D not certain. V gave up 0 bases and J gave up 1 base, with 5 bases separating them. This CDR3 region has 15 residues. Germline values: CDR1 SGHRS, CDR2 YFSETQ. As DNA, the CDR3 is TGCGCCAGCAGCTTGGGAGTATCCTATAATTCACCCCTCCACTTT. Translated, it gives CASSLGVSYNSPLHF.

The table lists this clone with a count of one. The chain combines TRBV27 with TRBJ1-5; D call uncertain. The germline CDR1 and CDR2 sequences are MNHEY and SMNVEV (reference sequence). Trimming left V 1 base short and J 4 bases short, with 8 bases between. This CDR3 is built from 14 residues. CDR3 loop: CASSLLGGNQPQHF. Written as DNA, the CDR3 is TGTGCCAGCAGTTTATTGGGAGGGAATCAGCCCCAGCATTTT.

DNA for the CDR3: TGTGCCATCAGTGATGGCTTACGGCGGCCGAACACTGAAGCTTTCTTT. Encoded protein: CAISDGLRRPNTEAFF. The chain employs TRBV10-3 and TRBJ1-1, with D uncertain. The CDR3 is 16 amino acids. The V gene lost 3 bases and the J gene lost 1 base, with 15 bases spanning the gap. CDR1 is ENHRY, CDR2 SYGVKD, per germline.

The rearrangement uses TRBV2 and TRBJ1-1; 8 bases align to TRBD1. V gave up 6 bases and J gave up 0 bases; unmatched junction bases: 6. This CDR3 is 15 amino acids long. Per the germline V gene, CDR1 is SNHLY and CDR2 is FYNNEI. The CDR3: CASRRQTGVNTEAFF. CDR3 bases: TGTGCCAGCAGGCGACAGACAGGGGTGAACACTGAAGCTTTCTTT. Full variable domain (missing parts from reference TRBV2 and TRBJ1-1): EPEVTQTPSHQVTQMGQEVILRCVPISNHLYFYWYRQILGQKVEFLVSFYNNEISEKSEIFDDQFSVERPDGSNFTLKIRSTKLEDSAMYFCASRRQTGVNTEAFFGQGTRLTVV.

The V call is TRBV6-5, the J call TRBJ2-2; 12 bases line up with TRBD2. The CDR3 has 15 amino acids. Germline V lookup: CDR1 MNHEY, CDR2 SVGAGI. J lost 5 bases, V lost 7 bases, and 5 bases had no gene match. The CDR3 is CASKRTSGKTGELFF. The CDR3 DNA is TGTGCCAGCAAGAGGACTAGCGGGAAAACCGGGGAGCTGTTTTTT.

This chain uses TRBV2 with TRBJ1-4, with 9 bases that match TRBD1. The CDR3 totals 15 residues. V shed 6 bases and J 6 bases; nucleotides not matched to a gene: 8. The germline gives CDR1 SNHLY, CDR2 FYNNEI. The chain's CDR3 is CASRHPGQGHEKLFF. Here the CDR3 DNA reads TGTGCCAGCAGACACCCGGGACAGGGACATGAAAAACTGTTTTTT. The variable domain in full, completed from reference TRBV2 and TRBJ1-4, reads EPEVTQTPSHQVTQMGQEVILRCVPISNHLYFYWYRQILGQKVEFLVSFYNNEISEKSEIFDDQFSVERPDGSNFTLKIRSTKLEDSAMYFCASRHPGQGHEKLFFGSGTQLSVL.

J is TRBJ2-1 and V is TRBV29-1; a possible D gene is TRBD2 (6 bases). The CDR3 has 13 amino acids. From germline, CDR1 is SQVTM and CDR2 ANQGSEA. The germline V and J ends were trimmed by 2 bases and 5 bases, with 10 bases remaining between them. The CDR3 DNA reads TGCAGCGTTGAAATATTAGCGGACAATGAGCAGTTCTTC. It specifies CSVEILADNEQFF.

V is TRBV7-9 and J is TRBJ2-5; TRBD1 matches 9 bases. CDR3 length equals 17 residues. Trimming took 5 bases from V and 4 from J; bases not matched to a gene: 14. Germline CDR1 is SEHNR and CDR2 is FQNEAQ (reference sequence). The CDR3 nucleotides are TGTGCCAGCAGCCTGGGACAGGGAGGCCGGAGGGCAGAGACCCAGTACTTC. Translation: CASSLGQGGRRAETQYF. Variable domain in full (rest from reference TRBV7-9 and TRBJ2-5): DTGVSQNPRHKITKRGQNVTFRCDPISEHNRLYWYRQTLGQGPEFLTYFQNEAQLEKSRLLSDRFSAERPKGSFSTLEIQRTEQGDSAMYLCASSLGQGGRRAETQYFGPGTRLLVL.

The rearrangement links TRBV2 to TRBJ1-1, with TRBD1 matching over 12 bases. From germline, CDR1 is SNHLY and CDR2 FYNNEI. The CDR3 totals 16 residues. V dropped 6 bases and J dropped 4; count of bases not matched to a gene: 9. The CDR3 reads CASRRGDRGLGTEAFF. CDR3 bases: TGTGCCAGCAGGAGGGGGGACAGGGGGCTGGGCACTGAAGCTTTCTTT.

J is TRBJ1-1 and V is TRBV6-2 or TRBV6-3, with D unresolved. CDR3 length equals 13 residues. Germline loops: CDR1 MNHEY, CDR2 SVGEGT. Trimming shortened V by 4 bases and J by 0 bases, and 6 bases separated the two germline ends. The CDR3 DNA follows: TGTGCCAGCAGTTCGGTCATGAACACTGAAGCTTTCTTT. Protein product: CASSSVMNTEAFF.